Presented here are 5 T cell receptor beta chains from one specimen sequenced in a study of cytomegalovirus exposure and HLA in healthy donors. A multiplex PCR was run with 60 Vbeta primers and 13 Jbeta primers. The protocol was immunoSEQ multiplex PCR, while the TCRdb copy is restricted to in-frame clones and leaves out a portion. Counted here are 250,000 to 350,000 clones, 86% occurring once; the ten biggest clones make up around 3.7%. Sequenced material: PBMCs. These receptors were taken from a man aged 40-49 years in good health and CMV-seropositive.

The CDR3 is CASSLGDGGKDGYTF. The CDR3 coding sequence is TGTGCCAGCAGTTTAGGTGACGGGGGGAAGGACGGCTACACCTTC. The chain carries TRBV28 and TRBJ1-2; possible D gene TRBD1, 5 bases. CDR1 and CDR2 (germline): MDHEN, SYDVKM. This CDR3 is 15 amino acids long. V was clipped by 2 bases and J by 8 bases, with 18 bases between them.

This clone came up a few times. The chain links TRBV4-3 to TRBJ2-1; tentatively, D is TRBD2 (6 bases). The CDR3 totals 15 residues. V lost 1 base and J lost 2, with 9 bases in between. Germline CDR1 reads LGHNA; CDR2 reads YSLEER. The CDR3 region has the DNA TGCGCCAGCAGCCAAGGGCGGGACCCCTACAATGAGCAGTTCTTC. It translates to CASSQGRDPYNEQFF.

The V call is TRBV27, the J call TRBJ2-2, with 7 nucleotides matching TRBD2. J gave up 4 bases and V 5 bases, and 7 bases lay outside the gene matches. The CDR3 sequence is 15 residues long. CDR1 and CDR2 (germline): MNHEY, SMNVEV (reference sequence). For the CDR3, the DNA is TGTGCCAGCAGTCCCCCGAGGGAGGGCACCGGGGAGCTGTTTTTT. Its translation is CASSPPREGTGELFF.

The chain uses TRBV5-4 and TRBJ2-7, with 10 bases identical to TRBD1. This CDR3 is 14 amino acids long. After removal of 3 bases from V and 5 bases from J, the junction contained 5 bases not matched to a gene. The germline V gene encodes CDR1 SGHNT and CDR2 YYREEE (reference sequence). The CDR3 DNA sequence: TGTGCCAGCAGCTGGGACAGGGGCCGGAACGAGCAGTACTTC. Its protein product is CASSWDRGRNEQYF.

The V call is TRBV28, the J call TRBJ1-5; TRBD1 is a possible D gene (5 bases). This CDR3 has 14 residues. CDR1 and CDR2 (germline): MDHEN, SYDVKM. V was cut by 10 bases and J by 0 bases, with 13 bases left in between. The CDR3 is CAISGRHSNQPQHF. The CDR3 DNA is TGTGCCATCTCAGGGAGGCATAGCAATCAGCCCCAGCATTTT.